The entry below gives a single TCR beta chain sequence along with its context. At one of its ends the junction is not consistent with the germline gene, which may arise from a read error. The data derive from a study of control samples from healthy donors and cancer patients. Germline V gives CDR1 KGHSH, CDR2 LQKENI. This CDR3 spans 13 amino acids. Some clones are missing from TCRdb's copy, which holds only in-frame ones; the method was immunoSEQ multiplex PCR. The sample has 170,000 or so clones, approximately 92% seen once; the top ten hold approximately 1.5%. The J gene is TRBJ2-7, the V gene TRBV18, with 10 bases aligning to TRBD1. This receptor was obtained from a man between 18 and 29 years old in good health. The source material was blood. CDR3 sequence reads: CASSPGQGDHYHF. CDR3 DNA sequence: TGTGCCAGCTCACCCGGACAGGGGGACCACTATCACTTC.